Following are 4 T cell receptor beta chains from one sample sequenced in a study of Ad26.COV2.S vaccination and SARS-CoV-2 variants. This sample's treatment: about 20 received Ad26.COV2.S at low or high dose, single or two shots; several received placebo; per-sample allocation not given. Samples analyzed were those drawn on day 63 after the first vaccine or placebo injection. Data came from immunoSEQ multiplex PCR; TCRdb stores just in-frame clones and leaves some out. In the table there are 300,000 to 400,000 clones, about 86% of which are singletons. The sequencing here drew on peripheral blood, taken in a trial of Ad26.COV2.S vaccine versus placebo. The receptor source for this set is a person between 18 and 65 years old who received the Ad26.COV2.S COVID-19 vaccine or a placebo.

The rearrangement joins TRBV19 to TRBJ1-5, with TRBD1 as a possible D gene (5 bases). Germline-derived CDR1 and CDR2 are LNHDA and SQIVND (reference sequence). V dropped 8 bases and J dropped 7 bases, with 30 bases sitting between them. The CDR3 runs to 18 residues. The CDR3 region has the DNA TGTGCCAGTGCTTACCAGGGTTGGGGACCCCCTTCAGAGCAGCCCCAGCATTTT. Its protein is CASAYQGWGPPSEQPQHF.

This chain connects TRBV27 to TRBJ1-6; D is perhaps TRBD1 (5 bases). The CDR3 contains 16 residues. V was pared by 3 bases and J by 9 bases, with 18 bases between. From germline, CDR1 is MNHEY and CDR2 SMNVEV (reference sequence). The CDR3 sequence: CASSFLSGGIRSPLHF. The CDR3 DNA reads as TGTGCCAGCAGTTTTCTGTCGGGGGGTATACGTTCACCCCTCCACTTT.

CDR3 nucleotides: TGTGCCAGCAGTGAATCGGGTTGGGTCAGGGCCCACGAGCAGTACTTC. As protein: CASSESGWVRAHEQYF. J is TRBJ2-7 and V is TRBV25-1; D might be TRBD1 (5 bases). Between the trimmed V and J ends, which lost 1 base and 5 bases, there was a span of 18 bases. CDR1 MGHDK and CDR2 SYGVNS come from the germline V gene. The CDR3 runs to 16 residues.

The chain combines TRBV2 with TRBJ2-3; possibly TRBD1 for D (6 bases). The ends were cut back, 8 bases at V and 2 bases at J, with 17 bases in the middle. Looked up from germline, CDR1 is SNHLY and CDR2 is FYNNEI. The CDR3 spans 15 residues. DNA of the CDR3: TGTGCCAGCCAGATTCAGGGGCCCAACACAGATACGCAGTATTTT. Its translation: CASQIQGPNTDTQYF. The variable domain in full, completed from reference TRBV2 and TRBJ2-3, reads EPEVTQTPSHQVTQMGQEVILRCVPISNHLYFYWYRQILGQKVEFLVSFYNNEISEKSEIFDDQFSVERPDGSNFTLKIRSTKLEDSAMYFCASQIQGPNTDTQYFGPGTRLTVL.